What follows is one T cell receptor beta chain and its context. As yet, its antigen is unknown. The data were obtained in a study of T-cell memory formation after mild COVID-19. Study-wide findings and caveats: Memory sampled before infection contained some responding clones, suggesting cross-reactive memory joined. CD4+ contracting clones were found mainly in CM and EM, and CD8+ ones in EMRA.

CDR3 length: 13 residues. V dropped 5 bases and J dropped 8 bases, with 15 bases sitting between them. TCRalpha and TCRbeta libraries used 5'RACE with constant-segment primers and UMIs. TCRdb independently ran MiXCR on the 5' RACE reads; one entry per CDR3 protein. The sample lists roughly 190,000 distinct CDR3 sequences, 8% to 11% occurring once. The receptor was derived from a man between 18 and 35 years old who had mild COVID-19 (a few samples of this study predate the infection). Cell type and time point are not known. The V gene is TRBV12-3 or TRBV12-4, the J gene TRBJ1-2; D is perhaps TRBD1 (5 bases). Sequenced: PBMCs or a T cell subset sorted from them (not recorded which). CDR3 loop: CASSDSRLGGYTF. In nucleotides, the CDR3 is TGTGCCAGCAGTGACAGTCGCTTGGGGGGCTACACCTTC.